This T cell receptor (beta chain) originates from a study of T cell responses to AZD1222 COVID-19 vaccine. For this clone: Its antigen is not identified.

Overall study results and limits: Per reports, nearly half of all spike-specific TCRs target regions that are unmutated in variants. CD4 TCRs associated with vaccination spanned spike, dominating at 160-218 and 743-854. Repertoire sampling occurred only after the peak T cell response.

Assay: immunoSEQ multiplex PCR; the TCRdb copy retains only in-frame clones and omits some. The data show around 180,000 clones, over 80% seen once. The CDR3 covers 15 residues. V was trimmed by 2 bases and J by 3 bases, leaving 13 bases between them. Germline V gene lookup returns CDR1 ENHRY and CDR2 SYGVKD. The TCR originated in an adult in good health. The V call is TRBV10-3, the J call TRBJ1-1; D unclear. Material: peripheral blood, obtained on day 0 of AZD1222 vaccination. CDR3 protein: CAISEGMRSYTEAFF. CDR3 sequence (DNA): TGTGCCATCAGTGAGGGAATGAGATCATACACTGAAGCTTTCTTT.